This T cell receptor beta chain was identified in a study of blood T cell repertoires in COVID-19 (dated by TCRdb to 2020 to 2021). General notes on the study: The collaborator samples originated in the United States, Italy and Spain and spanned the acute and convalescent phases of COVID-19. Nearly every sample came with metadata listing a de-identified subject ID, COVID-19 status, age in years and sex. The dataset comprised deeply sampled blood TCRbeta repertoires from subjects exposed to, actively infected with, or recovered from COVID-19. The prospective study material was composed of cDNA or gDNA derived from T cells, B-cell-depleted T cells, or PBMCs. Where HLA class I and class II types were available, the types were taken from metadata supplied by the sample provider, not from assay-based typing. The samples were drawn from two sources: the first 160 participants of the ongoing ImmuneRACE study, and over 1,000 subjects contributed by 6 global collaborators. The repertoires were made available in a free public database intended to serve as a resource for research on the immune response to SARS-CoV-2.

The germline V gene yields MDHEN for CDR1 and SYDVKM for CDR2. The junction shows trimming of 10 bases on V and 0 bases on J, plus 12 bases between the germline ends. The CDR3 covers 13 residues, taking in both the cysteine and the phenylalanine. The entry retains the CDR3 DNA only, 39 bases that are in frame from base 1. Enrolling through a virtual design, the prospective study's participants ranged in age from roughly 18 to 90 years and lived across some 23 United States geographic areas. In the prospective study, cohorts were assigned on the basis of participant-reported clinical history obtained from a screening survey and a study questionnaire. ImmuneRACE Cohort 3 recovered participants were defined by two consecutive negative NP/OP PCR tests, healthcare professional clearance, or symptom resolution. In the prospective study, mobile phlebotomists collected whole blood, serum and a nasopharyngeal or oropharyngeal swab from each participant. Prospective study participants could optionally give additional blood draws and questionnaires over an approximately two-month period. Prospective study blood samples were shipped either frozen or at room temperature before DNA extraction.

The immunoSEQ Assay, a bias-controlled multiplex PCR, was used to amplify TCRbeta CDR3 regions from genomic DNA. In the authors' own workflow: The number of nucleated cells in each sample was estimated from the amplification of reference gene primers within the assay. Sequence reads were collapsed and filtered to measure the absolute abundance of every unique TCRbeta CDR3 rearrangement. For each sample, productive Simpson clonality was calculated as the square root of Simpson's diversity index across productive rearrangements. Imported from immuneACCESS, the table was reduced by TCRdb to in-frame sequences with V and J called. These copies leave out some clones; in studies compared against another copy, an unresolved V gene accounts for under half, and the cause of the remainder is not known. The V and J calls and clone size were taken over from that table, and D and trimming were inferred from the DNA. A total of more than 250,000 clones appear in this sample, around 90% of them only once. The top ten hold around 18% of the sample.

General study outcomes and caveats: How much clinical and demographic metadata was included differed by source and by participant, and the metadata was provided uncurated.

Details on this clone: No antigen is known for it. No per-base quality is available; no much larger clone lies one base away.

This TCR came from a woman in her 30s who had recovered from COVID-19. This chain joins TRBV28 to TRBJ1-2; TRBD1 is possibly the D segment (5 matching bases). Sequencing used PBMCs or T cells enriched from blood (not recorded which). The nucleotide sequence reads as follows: TGTGCCATCCACAGGAGCCCTAACTATGGCTACACCTTC. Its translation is CAIHRSPNYGYTF.